This TCR beta chain appears in the sequencing data of a study of cytomegalovirus exposure and HLA in healthy donors. The PCR ran on 60 Vbeta and 13 Jbeta primers. Method: immunoSEQ multiplex PCR; TCRdb's copy keeps in-frame clones and lacks some. Of 93,000 or so clones listed, 76% are singletons. Germline V CDR1 and CDR2: SGHTA, FQGTGA. The CDR3 runs to 15 residues. The V and J ends lost 3 bases and 2 bases respectively, with 11 bases between them. Remarks on this clone: As yet, its antigen is unknown.

Points from the study as a whole: Available immune exposure information covered CMV serostatus only.

The TCR sequence derives from a woman aged 18-35 years in good health and CMV-seropositive. The chain joins TRBV7-3 to TRBJ2-1, with D maybe TRBD2 (5 bases). Specimen: PBMCs. The CDR3 spells CASSLMAEAYNEQFF. The CDR3 bases are TGTGCCAGCAGCTTGATGGCGGAGGCCTACAATGAGCAGTTCTTC.